The clone carrying this TCR beta chain was observed a handful of times. The ends lost 3 bases at V and 1 base at J; junction bases unmatched: 6. The CDR3 is 17 residues long. This entry belongs to a study of human T cells and chemical hapten exposure. In the study overall: Predominantly women, the patients had alopecia areata, totalis or universalis.

TCRdb analysed the RACE reads with MiXCR anew, one entry per CDR3 protein. Among 95,000 or so distinct CDR3 sequences, roughly a tenth were seen once, and the ten largest hold around 2.2%. The time point here: patch test 1, 2 weeks after DPC sensitization. Treatment in this sample: therapeutic diphenylcyclopropenone sensitization with weekly scalp DPC. The sample was whole blood, taken in connection with sensitization to the hapten diphenylcyclopropenone (DPC). The V call is TRBV12-3 or TRBV12-4, the J call TRBJ2-6; TRBD1 aligns across 7 bases. This clonotype was sampled from a middle-aged man with alopecia areata. Some clones in this sample may be carry-over from other donors' samples. CDR3 sequence reads: CASSFTGVRSGANVLTF. The CDR3 DNA follows: TGTGCCAGCAGTTTTACAGGGGTGCGGTCTGGGGCCAACGTCCTGACTTTC.